The 18 T cell receptor beta chains below all came from one sample that was sequenced in a study of radiation and T cells in renal cell carcinoma. Stated time point: blood 4 weeks post-SBRT, at nephrectomy. Treatment meaning: 15 Gy SBRT to primary tumor, nephrectomy 4 weeks later. Data came from immunoSEQ multiplex PCR; TCRdb stores just in-frame clones and leaves some out. Of approximately 150,000 clones listed, less than 90% are singletons. The specimen comprised blood, sampled from a patient whose treatment included radiotherapy and nephrectomy. The receptors come from a woman aged 45-65 years with renal cell carcinoma.

V gene TRBV19 combines with J gene TRBJ2-5, with 10 bases matching TRBD1. Per the germline V gene, CDR1 is LNHDA and CDR2 is SQIVND (reference sequence). Unmatched junction bases numbered 7, after V lost 5 bases and J lost 1 base. The length of the CDR3 is 16 residues. The DNA for the CDR3 is TGTGCCAGTAGTCAACCGGGACAGGGGCTCCAAGAGACCCAGTACTTC. Its translation is CASSQPGQGLQETQYF. Using reference TRBV19 and TRBJ2-5 for the parts outside the CDR3, the full variable domain is DGGITQSPKYLFRKEGQNVTLSCEQNLNHDAMYWYRQDPGQGLRLIYYSQIVNDFQKGDIAEGYSVSREKKESFPLTVTSAQKNPTAFYLCASSQPGQGLQETQYFGPGTRLLVL.

The chain couples TRBV18 to TRBJ1-5, with D uncertain. Germline V gene lookup returns CDR1 KGHSH and CDR2 LQKENI. V was pared by 1 base and J by 0 bases, with 7 bases between. The CDR3 extends over 15 amino acids. CDR3 in DNA: TGTGCCAGCTCACCACAGCCATATAGCAATCAGCCCCAGCATTTT. Translation gives CASSPQPYSNQPQHF.

The chain joins TRBV2 to TRBJ1-5; D gene ambiguous. The CDR3 loop spans 14 amino acids. V lost 6 bases to trimming and J lost 0 bases, with 9 bases between them. Germline V lookup: CDR1 SNHLY, CDR2 FYNNEI. CDR3 nucleotides: TGTGCCAGCAGGTTGGGCCTTAGCAATCAGCCCCAGCATTTT. It is translated as CASRLGLSNQPQHF. Using reference TRBV2 and TRBJ1-5 for the parts outside the CDR3, the full variable domain is EPEVTQTPSHQVTQMGQEVILRCVPISNHLYFYWYRQILGQKVEFLVSFYNNEISEKSEIFDDQFSVERPDGSNFTLKIRSTKLEDSAMYFCASRLGLSNQPQHFGDGTRLSIL.

This chain links TRBV30 with TRBJ1-1; no clear D. This CDR3 contains 17 residues. Trimming cost V 1 base and J 6 bases, with 24 bases left between them. Germline values: CDR1 GTSNPN, CDR2 SVGIG (reference sequence). The CDR3 DNA is TGTGCCTGGAGTGGTGGAGGACCAGGTCCCATGGTCCCTGAAGCTTTCTTT. It yields the protein CAWSGGGPGPMVPEAFF.

This chain connects TRBV7-9 to TRBJ2-3; D is unresolved. The CDR3 covers 13 residues. Trimming stripped 1 base from V and 0 bases from J, with 2 bases between. Looked up from germline, CDR1 is SEHNR and CDR2 is FQNEAQ (reference sequence). CDR3 nucleotide sequence: TGTGCCAGCAGCTTAGACAGCACAGATACGCAGTATTTT. Protein: CASSLDSTDTQYF.

The genes are TRBV28 and TRBJ2-7, with D perhaps given as TRBD1 or TRBD2 (6 bases each). The CDR3 length is 12 residues. CDR1 MDHEN and CDR2 SYDVKM come from the germline V gene. The CDR3 bases are TGTGCAGGGGGGCAGGAGCCCTACGAGCAGTACTTC. Its protein product is CAGGQEPYEQYF.

This clone was seen only once. This chain connects TRBV5-1 to TRBJ1-3; D ambiguous. The germline CDR1 and CDR2 sequences are SGHRS and YFSETQ. Trimming stripped 4 bases from V and 0 bases from J, with 11 bases between. This CDR3 is built from 15 residues. CDR3 DNA: TGCGCCAGCAGCCTTGACACCTACTCTGGAAACACCATATATTTT. Protein sequence: CASSLDTYSGNTIYF.

The table lists this clone with a few counts. The chain carries TRBV28 and TRBJ1-5; 7 bases are a match to TRBD1. V shed 7 bases, J shed 7 bases, and the junction held 4 bases outside the gene matches. There are 12 residues in the CDR3. Germline lookup yields CDR1 MDHEN and CDR2 SYDVKM. The CDR3 is CASTLTGQPQHF. CDR3 DNA: TGTGCCAGCACCCTGACAGGGCAGCCCCAGCATTTT. Full variable domain (outside the CDR3, taken from reference TRBV28 and TRBJ1-5): DVKVTQSSRYLVKRTGEKVFLECVQDMDHENMFWYRQDPGLGLRLIYFSYDVKMKEKGDIPEGYSVSREKKERFSLILESASTNQTSMYLCASTLTGQPQHFGDGTRLSIL.

In its sample, this clone was seen a few times. The chain uses TRBV19 and TRBJ1-6, with TRBD1 identical over 7 bases. Trimming cost V 6 bases and J 7 bases; bases outside gene matches: 6. Germline loops: CDR1 LNHDA, CDR2 SQIVND (reference sequence). There are 14 residues in the CDR3. The CDR3 sequence: CASRGDSLNSPLHF. The CDR3 nucleotides are TGTGCCAGTAGGGGGGACAGCCTAAATTCACCCCTCCACTTT.

The chain is built from TRBV10-1 and TRBJ2-1; D possibly corresponds to TRBD2 (6 bases). V was shortened by 2 bases and J by 7 bases, with 6 bases between the two germline ends. The CDR3 has 12 residues. Germline V lookup: CDR1 WNHNN, CDR2 SYGVQD (reference sequence). This chain's CDR3 is CASSEGRNEQFF. DNA for the CDR3: TGCGCCAGCAGTGAGGGGAGGAATGAGCAGTTCTTC.

The chain employs TRBV2 and TRBJ2-1; D ambiguous. The germline V gene has CDR1 SNHLY and CDR2 FYNNEI. Trimming took off 7 bases at V and 3 bases at J, with 4 bases between the two ends. The CDR3 has 11 residues. The CDR3 here is CASKVYNEQFF. The CDR3 bases are TGTGCCAGCAAGGTCTACAATGAGCAGTTCTTC. The complete variable domain, with remaining parts taken from reference TRBV2 and TRBJ2-1, reads EPEVTQTPSHQVTQMGQEVILRCVPISNHLYFYWYRQILGQKVEFLVSFYNNEISEKSEIFDDQFSVERPDGSNFTLKIRSTKLEDSAMYFCASKVYNEQFFGPGTRLTVL.

The CDR3, as DNA: TGTGCCAGCAGCCCTAGCGGGGGGGGCCTCCACGAGCAGTACTTC. It codes for CASSPSGGGLHEQYF. V and J are TRBV7-2 and TRBJ2-7; 12 nucleotides agree with TRBD2. Germline V gene sequence: CDR1 SGHTA, CDR2 FQGNSA. V shed 5 bases and J 5 bases; nucleotides not matched to a gene: 7. CDR3 length: 15 amino acids.

This clone was observed a few times. This sample includes further DNA sequences coding for the same CDR3. The V and J genes are TRBV21-1 and TRBJ2-5; no check of the table's D call, TRBD2, against the DNA was made. TRBV21-1 is deemed a pseudogene. The CDR3 runs to 19 residues. The CDR3 sequence: CASSKDGLALAGGGETQYF. CDR3 bases: TGTGCCAGCAGCAAAGACGGTCTAGCCCTAGCGGGAGGGGGCGAGACCCAGTACTTC.

The V call is TRBV4-1, the J call TRBJ2-7, with D hard to call. Trimming stripped 0 bases from V and 4 bases from J, with 10 bases between. The germline V gene encodes CDR1 MGHRA and CDR2 YSYEKL. This CDR3 comprises 14 residues. CDR3: CASSQEGRGYEQYF. The DNA for the CDR3 is TGCGCCAGCAGCCAAGAGGGAAGAGGTTACGAGCAGTACTTC.

This clone was recorded only once. V is TRBV4-3 and J is TRBJ1-5, with 8 bases matching TRBD1. The CDR3 covers 16 residues. Germline V gives CDR1 LGHNA, CDR2 YSLEER. J gave up 3 bases and V 0 bases, and 4 bases lay outside the gene matches. The CDR3 DNA sequence: TGCGCCAGCAGCCAAGAGGCAGGGGGCTACAATCAGCCCCAGCATTTT. Translated: CASSQEAGGYNQPQHF.

As for this clone: Other DNA sequences in this specimen translate into the identical CDR3. The chain recombines TRBV18 with TRBJ1-1; a weak D match, TRBD1 (5 bases). The length of the CDR3 is 13 residues. Trimming took 3 bases from V and 1 from J, leaving 6 bases between them. The germline V gene encodes CDR1 KGHSH and CDR2 LQKENI. The CDR3 is CASSPGQNTEAFF. The CDR3 DNA follows: TGTGCCAGCTCACCCGGACAGAACACTGAAGCTTTCTTT.

This rearrangement joins TRBV19 to TRBJ2-3; 7 bases line up with TRBD2. Trimming at V came to 5 bases and at J to 6 bases, leaving 8 bases not matched to a gene. The CDR3 is made up of 14 amino acids. Germline V lookup: CDR1 LNHDA, CDR2 SQIVND (reference sequence). The DNA of the CDR3 is TGTGCCAGTAGTCCCCGGACTAGGGGCGATACGCAGTATTTT. It is translated as CASSPRTRGDTQYF. Looking up the rest from reference TRBV19 and TRBJ2-3 gives the full variable domain: DGGITQSPKYLFRKEGQNVTLSCEQNLNHDAMYWYRQDPGQGLRLIYYSQIVNDFQKGDIAEGYSVSREKKESFPLTVTSAQKNPTAFYLCASSPRTRGDTQYFGPGTRLTVL.

This clone has just one count. V usage is TRBV7-9 and J usage is TRBJ1-1; D may be TRBD1 (5 bases). The germline CDR1 and CDR2 sequences are SEHNR and FQNEAQ (reference sequence). Trimming shortened V by 8 bases and J by 0 bases, and 13 bases separated the two germline ends. This CDR3 has 14 residues. In DNA, the CDR3 is TGTGCCAGCGGACCCGGGGGGGTGAACACTGAAGCTTTCTTT. Its protein product is CASGPGGVNTEAFF. The full variable domain, with the rest looked up from reference TRBV7-9 and TRBJ1-1, is DTGVSQNPRHKITKRGQNVTFRCDPISEHNRLYWYRQTLGQGPEFLTYFQNEAQLEKSRLLSDRFSAERPKGSFSTLEIQRTEQGDSAMYLCASGPGGVNTEAFFGQGTRLTVV.